This record concerns one T cell receptor beta chain sequence. These data belong to a study of blood T cells in healthy people across ages. The CDR3 loop spans 15 amino acids. The V and J ends lost 4 bases and 5 bases respectively, with 20 bases between them. The germline V gene has CDR1 SQVTM and CDR2 ANQGSEA. Alongside a J-beta primer mix, a sample-barcoded 5' primer served in a second PCR lasting roughly 7 to 11 cycles. Each CDR3 protein gets one entry after TCRdb re-called the 5' RACE reads with MiXCR. Altogether roughly 560,000 distinct CDR3 sequences are present, around 24% being singletons, with the ten largest covering approximately 10%. These data also formed part of another study, on T cells of mothers and their children. In that study: Thymic selection shapes TCR recombination output similarly in related and unrelated pairs.

The V and J genes are TRBV29-1 and TRBJ2-5, with D tentatively TRBD1 or TRBD2 (6 bases each). Sequencing was performed on blood. This sequence originates from a boy aged 5-17 years in good health. Here the CDR3 DNA reads TGCAGCGTTGGCTCGCGTGGGGGGCGGTGGGAGACCCAGTACTTC. Protein: CSVGSRGGRWETQYF.